Shown below are 4 T cell receptor beta chains from a single sample sequenced in a study of shared clonotypes between healthy human individuals. The repertoire was sequenced with immunoSEQ multiplex PCR; TCRdb's copy has only in-frame clones and lacks some. The sample shows about 2.5 million clones, about 90% of them seen only once. Sample: naive CD4+ T cells from PBMCs. Subset denoted: CD45RA+ positively selected. All receptors derive from a man younger than 35 in good health. Some clones in this sample may be carry-over from other donors' samples.

Here the CDR3 reads CASSNSMKDNQPQHF. CDR3 bases: TGTGCCAGTAGTAACAGTATGAAGGATAATCAGCCCCAGCATTTT. The chain joins TRBV19 to TRBJ1-5; D unresolved. The V end was cut by 4 bases, the J end by 4 bases, with 14 bases between. The CDR3 extends over 15 amino acids. The germline CDR1 and CDR2 sequences are LNHDA and SQIVND (reference sequence). The full variable domain, in which reference TRBV19 and TRBJ1-5 provide the parts outside the CDR3, is DGGITQSPKYLFRKEGQNVTLSCEQNLNHDAMYWYRQDPGQGLRLIYYSQIVNDFQKGDIAEGYSVSREKKESFPLTVTSAQKNPTAFYLCASSNSMKDNQPQHFGDGTRLSIL.

The chain carries TRBV7-3 and TRBJ2-2, with TRBD2 matching over 13 bases. This CDR3 region has 16 residues. CDR1 is SGHTA and CDR2 is FQGTGA in the germline V gene. V lost 3 bases to trimming and J lost 7 bases; unmatched junction nucleotides: 5. The CDR3 region is CASSFGTSGTGGELFF. CDR3 sequence (DNA): TGTGCCAGCAGCTTCGGGACTAGCGGGACAGGCGGGGAGCTGTTTTTT.

This chain connects TRBV28 to TRBJ1-6, with D possibly being TRBD1 (6 bases). Germline V CDR1 and CDR2: MDHEN, SYDVKM. The CDR3 spans 15 residues. V was pared by 3 bases and J by 7 bases, with 13 bases between. The CDR3 nucleotides are TGTGCCAGCAGTTTCCGGACAGCTTTAAATTCACCCCTCCACTTT. As protein: CASSFRTALNSPLHF. Together with reference TRBV28 and TRBJ1-6, the CDR3 gives the full variable domain: DVKVTQSSRYLVKRTGEKVFLECVQDMDHENMFWYRQDPGLGLRLIYFSYDVKMKEKGDIPEGYSVSREKKERFSLILESASTNQTSMYLCASSFRTALNSPLHFGNGTRLTVT.

On this clone itself: At one of its ends the junction is not consistent with the germline gene, which may arise from a read error. Other DNA sequences of this sample code for an identical CDR3. J is TRBJ2-7 and V is TRBV11-3, with D possibly being TRBD1 (6 bases). In germline, CDR1 is SGHNT, CDR2 YENEEA. This CDR3 contains 15 residues. CDR3 protein: CASSPSGTYDYEQYF. CDR3 nucleotide sequence: TGTGCCAGCAGTCCATCCGGGACATATGACTACGAACAGTACTTC.